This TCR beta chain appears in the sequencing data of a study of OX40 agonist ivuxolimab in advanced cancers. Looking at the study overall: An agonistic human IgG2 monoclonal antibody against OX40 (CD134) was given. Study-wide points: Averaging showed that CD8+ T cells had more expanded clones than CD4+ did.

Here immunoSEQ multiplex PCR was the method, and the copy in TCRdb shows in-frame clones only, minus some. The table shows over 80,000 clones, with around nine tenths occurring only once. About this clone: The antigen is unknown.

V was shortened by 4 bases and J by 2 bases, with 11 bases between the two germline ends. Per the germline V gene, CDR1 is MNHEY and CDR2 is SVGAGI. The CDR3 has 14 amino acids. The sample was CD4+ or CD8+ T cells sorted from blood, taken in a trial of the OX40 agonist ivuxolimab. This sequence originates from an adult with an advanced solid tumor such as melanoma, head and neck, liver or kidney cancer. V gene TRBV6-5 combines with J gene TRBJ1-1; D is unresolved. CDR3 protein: CASSSLHRNTEAFF. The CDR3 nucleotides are TGTGCCAGCAGTTCACTACACCGAAACACTGAAGCTTTCTTT.